Following are 5 T cell receptor beta chains from one sample sequenced in a study of siplizumab effects on memory and regulatory T cells. Sequenced by immunoSEQ multiplex PCR; TCRdb stores in-frame clones only, minus some. The table includes 99,000 or so clones, just over 90% detected once. Sequenced: CD4+ T cells sorted from blood. The receptors originated from a human donor in good health.

The chain uses TRBV14 and TRBJ1-6, with D hard to call. Trimming removed 3 bases at V and 10 bases at J, with 13 bases between. This CDR3 region has 14 residues. Germline CDR1 and CDR2: SGHDN and FVKESK. The CDR3 DNA reads as TGTGCCAGCAGCCAGCAGCAGCGGATGTCACCCCTCCACTTT. Protein product: CASSQQQRMSPLHF. Filled out from reference TRBV14 and TRBJ1-6, the complete variable domain reads EAGVTQFPSHSVIEKGQTVTLRCDPISGHDNLYWYRRVMGKEIKFLLHFVKESKQDESGMPNNRFLAERTGGTYSTLKVQPAELEDSGVYFCASSQQQRMSPLHFGNGTRLTVT.

The gene calls are TRBV27 and TRBJ2-1; the D call may be TRBD1 or TRBD2 (5 bases each). Germline-derived CDR1 and CDR2 are MNHEY and SMNVEV (reference sequence). Trimming left V 7 bases short and J 6 bases short, with 19 bases between. The CDR3 covers 15 residues. The DNA for the CDR3 is TGTGCCAGCACCCCTTCCCCGGGACGCGTCAATGAGCAGTTCTTC. It encodes CASTPSPGRVNEQFF.

In this sample, this clone turned up a few times. The chain carries TRBV7-2 and TRBJ2-1, with D unresolved. This CDR3 has 15 amino acids. V lost 1 base to trimming and J lost 2 bases, with 9 bases between them. The germline gives CDR1 SGHTA, CDR2 FQGNSA. This CDR3 reads CASSLGASAYNEQFF. In DNA, the CDR3 is TGTGCCAGCAGCTTAGGGGCCTCAGCCTACAATGAGCAGTTCTTC.

This sequence joins TRBV30 and TRBJ1-1; 7 bases match TRBD1. The CDR3 covers 15 residues. Trimming at V came to 7 bases and at J to 0 bases, leaving 11 bases not matched to a gene. Germline loops: CDR1 GTSNPN, CDR2 SVGIG (reference sequence). The CDR3 loop reads CALEGTAGMNTEAFF. CDR3 DNA: TGTGCCTTGGAAGGGACAGCCGGCATGAACACTGAAGCTTTCTTT.

This sequence joins TRBV5-1 and TRBJ1-2, with 9 bases lining up with TRBD1. The CDR3 is 17 residues long. Unmatched junction bases numbered 14, after V lost 2 bases and J lost 6 bases. The germline V gene encodes CDR1 SGHRS and CDR2 YFSETQ. CDR3 DNA sequence: TGCGCCAGCAGCTTTGGGAATACCGGGACAGGGCTGGATGGCTACACCTTC. Protein sequence: CASSFGNTGTGLDGYTF. The whole variable domain, remainder taken from reference TRBV5-1 and TRBJ1-2, is KAGVTQTPRYLIKTRGQQVTLSCSPISGHRSVSWYQQTPGQGLQFLFEYFSETQRNKGNFPGRFSGRQFSNSRSEMNVSTLELGDSALYLCASSFGNTGTGLDGYTFGSGTRLTVV.